The 19 T cell receptor beta chains below were found in one sample sequenced in a study of blood T cell repertoires in COVID-19. Sequencing was performed with immunoSEQ multiplex PCR; in TCRdb, only in-frame clones are kept and a portion is missing. The sample contains under 300,000 clones, roughly 80% of which appear only once. The sample consisted of peripheral blood. The source is an elderly woman with active or convalescent COVID-19.

The chain recombines TRBV27 with TRBJ2-5; 7 bases fit TRBD1. The CDR3 length is 16 residues. Trimming took 5 bases from V and 0 from J; bases not matched to a gene: 9. Germline assignment: CDR1 MNHEY and CDR2 SMNVEV (reference sequence). CDR3 loop: CASSPQDRVYQETQYF. The DNA for the CDR3 is TGTGCCAGCAGTCCACAAGACAGGGTGTACCAAGAGACCCAGTACTTC.

This chain joins TRBV19 and TRBJ1-5, with TRBD1 matching over 9 bases. The CDR3 totals 15 residues. Germline V gives CDR1 LNHDA, CDR2 SQIVND (reference sequence). V lost 3 bases to trimming and J lost 5 bases; unmatched junction nucleotides: 5. In DNA, the CDR3 is TGTGCCAGTAGTATGGGACAGGGAGGGTATCAGCCCCAGCATTTT. Its translation is CASSMGQGGYQPQHF.

This chain connects TRBV19 to TRBJ1-5; D remains ambiguous. CDR1 is LNHDA and CDR2 is SQIVND in the germline V gene (reference sequence). V was shortened by 4 bases and J by 5 bases, with 15 bases between the two germline ends. The CDR3 has 15 residues. The chain's CDR3 is CASSRDPLGDQPQHF. CDR3 nucleotides: TGTGCCAGTAGTAGAGATCCCCTGGGCGATCAGCCCCAGCATTTT.

This chain joins TRBV25-1 and TRBJ2-3, with 11 nucleotides matching TRBD2. Looked up from germline, CDR1 is MGHDK and CDR2 is SYGVNS. The V gene end was trimmed by 5 bases and the J gene end by 6 bases; junction bases not matched to a gene: 16. CDR3 length: 18 residues. The CDR3, as DNA: TGTGCCAGCAGTTCGACTAGCGGGGTTTATCAAAAAGGGGATACGCAGTATTTT. Translation gives CASSSTSGVYQKGDTQYF.

About this clone itself: Compared with germline, one end of the junction differs, possibly owing to a read error. The rearrangement joins TRBV2 to TRBJ1-5; D not resolved. The CDR3 is 15 residues long. From germline, CDR1 is SNHLY and CDR2 FYNNEI. CDR3 nucleotides: TGTGCCAGCACTGAACGAGGGATCCGCAATCAGCCCCAGCATTTT. It codes for CASTERGIRNQPQHF.

This clone was seen a few times. This chain connects TRBV5-1 to TRBJ2-2, with a tentative D call TRBD1 (5 bases). V was pared by 0 bases and J by 8 bases, with 14 bases between. Germline CDR1 and CDR2: SGHRS and YFSETQ. The CDR3 consists of 15 residues. The CDR3 DNA reads as TGCGCCAGCAGCTTGGCCAGGCAGGGTACAGGGGAGCTGTTTTTT. Translating gives CASSLARQGTGELFF.

This chain connects TRBV7-2 to TRBJ1-2; no clear D gene. The CDR3 spans 16 residues. Trimming cost V 2 bases and J 0 bases, with 13 bases left between them. Germline V lookup: CDR1 SGHTA, CDR2 FQGNSA. CDR3 in DNA: TGTGCCAGCAGCTTACATGGTACGAGAGCTAACTATGGCTACACCTTC. Its translation is CASSLHGTRANYGYTF.

The chain carries TRBV3-1 (or the pseudogene TRBV3-2) and TRBJ2-2; 11 bases are a match to TRBD2. The CDR3 runs to 17 residues. CDR1 is LGHDT and CDR2 is YNNKEL in the germline V gene (reference sequence). Losses at the gene ends were 4 bases for V and 7 bases for J; bases not matched to a gene: 11. CDR3 region: CASSLHTSGRTDGELFF. The CDR3 DNA reads TGTGCCAGCAGCCTTCACACTAGCGGGAGAACTGACGGGGAGCTGTTTTTT.

This clone was counted a single time. This rearrangement joins TRBV5-1 to TRBJ1-3, with D unclear. Per the germline V gene, CDR1 is SGHRS and CDR2 is YFSETQ. The CDR3 is 16 amino acids. Trimming removed 0 bases at V and 0 bases at J, with 10 bases between. CDR3 region: CASSLASPSSGNTIYF. The CDR3 region has the DNA TGCGCCAGCAGCTTGGCGTCTCCCAGCTCTGGAAACACCATATATTTT.

This clone was detected only once. V gene TRBV9 combines with J gene TRBJ2-1; 7 bases align to TRBD2. The germline V gene encodes CDR1 SGDLS and CDR2 YYNGEE. This CDR3 has 14 amino acids. Trimming took 6 bases from V and 4 from J; bases not matched to a gene: 7. The CDR3 DNA follows: TGTGCCAGCACCCGGGACTACGGGTACAATGAGCAGTTCTTC. Protein sequence: CASTRDYGYNEQFF.

J is TRBJ2-1 and V is TRBV10-3; D might be TRBD2 (5 bases). The CDR3 has 16 amino acids. The V and J ends lost 6 bases and 3 bases respectively, with 18 bases between them. The germline V gene has CDR1 ENHRY and CDR2 SYGVKD. CDR3 in DNA: TGTGCCATCAGGCCCACCGAAAGCAGCGGCTACAATGAGCAGTTCTTC. Residues: CAIRPTESSGYNEQFF.

This clone was detected only a few times. The chain employs TRBV6-4 and TRBJ1-1; 7 bases are a match to TRBD1. V trimming: 6 bases; J trimming: 0 bases; junction bases outside the gene matches: 7. The germline V gene has CDR1 MRHNA and CDR2 SNTAGT. The CDR3 spans 15 residues. CDR3 residues: CASRVQGWVNTEAFF. CDR3 DNA: TGTGCCAGCAGGGTACAGGGGTGGGTGAACACTGAAGCTTTCTTT.

The chain carries TRBV5-3 and TRBJ1-6; 10 bases are a match to TRBD1. TRBV5-3 carries the ORF label, with uncertain function. V lost 7 bases and J lost 9; bases outside the gene matches: 31. The CDR3 length is 22 residues. The CDR3 here is CARDPRDRGRNSQTLTISPLHF. Here the CDR3 DNA reads TGTGCCAGAGACCCCCGGGACAGGGGAAGGAATAGCCAAACTTTGACGATTTCACCCCTCCACTTT.

The rearrangement uses TRBV5-5 and TRBJ2-2; 7 bases agree with TRBD2. This CDR3 spans 15 amino acids. Per germline, CDR1 SGHKS and CDR2 YYEKEE (reference sequence). Unmatched junction bases numbered 3, after V lost 0 bases and J lost 4 bases. The CDR3 sequence: CASSLEAGFTGELFF. The CDR3 DNA sequence: TGTGCCAGCAGCTTGGAAGCGGGGTTCACCGGGGAGCTGTTTTTT. Full variable domain (outside the CDR3, taken from reference TRBV5-5 and TRBJ2-2): DAGVTQSPTHLIKTRGQQVTLRCSPISGHKSVSWYQQVLGQGPQFIFQYYEKEERGRGNFPDRFSARQFPNYSSELNVNALLLGDSALYLCASSLEAGFTGELFFGEGSRLTVL.

This sequence joins TRBV7-9 and TRBJ1-3, with D hard to call. The V gene's germline CDR1 is SEHNR and CDR2 FQNEAQ (reference sequence). V gave up 3 bases and J gave up 0 bases, with 15 bases separating them. The CDR3 is made up of 17 amino acids. The CDR3 protein is CASSFWPDKSSGNTIYF. The CDR3 DNA follows: TGTGCCAGCAGCTTTTGGCCAGACAAGAGCTCTGGAAACACCATATATTTT. The full variable domain, rest sourced from reference TRBV7-9 and TRBJ1-3, is DTGVSQNPRHKITKRGQNVTFRCDPISEHNRLYWYRQTLGQGPEFLTYFQNEAQLEKSRLLSDRFSAERPKGSFSTLEIQRTEQGDSAMYLCASSFWPDKSSGNTIYFGEGSWLTVV.

This chain links TRBV9 with TRBJ2-3; 9 bases map to TRBD2. The CDR3 contains 17 residues. V gave up 0 bases and J gave up 3 bases; unmatched junction bases: 8. Looked up from germline, CDR1 is SGDLS and CDR2 is YYNGEE. The CDR3 sequence is CASSVVVAGAGTDTQYF. The CDR3, as DNA: TGTGCCAGCAGCGTAGTAGTAGCGGGGGCGGGAACAGATACGCAGTATTTT. The variable domain in full, completed from reference TRBV9 and TRBJ2-3, reads DSGVTQTPKHLITATGQRVTLRCSPRSGDLSVYWYQQSLDQGLQFLIQYYNGEERAKGNILERFSAQQFPDLHSELNLSSLELGDSALYFCASSVVVAGAGTDTQYFGPGTRLTVL.

The V and J genes are TRBV6-4 and TRBJ1-2, with 9 positions matching TRBD1. The CDR3 runs to 14 residues. Trimming took 2 bases from V and 8 from J; bases not matched to a gene: 6. CDR1 is MRHNA, CDR2 SNTAGT, per germline. The CDR3 reads CASSDLGQGIGYTF. CDR3 in DNA: TGTGCCAGCAGTGACCTCGGACAGGGGATCGGCTACACCTTC.

This clone appeared a single time. The rearrangement joins TRBV5-1 to TRBJ2-1; D may be TRBD2 (6 bases). Between the trimmed V and J ends, which lost 5 bases and 4 bases, there was a span of 13 bases. Looked up from germline, CDR1 is SGHRS and CDR2 is YFSETQ. This CDR3 spans 14 amino acids. CDR3 bases: TGCGCCAGCAGTTACGGGAGTCGGTACAATGAGCAGTTCTTC. Amino acids: CASSYGSRYNEQFF.

The chain combines TRBV6-1 with TRBJ1-5; D is perhaps TRBD1 (5 bases). CDR1 and CDR2 (germline): MNHNS, SASEGT. This CDR3 comprises 18 residues. The germline V and J ends were trimmed by 3 bases and 6 bases, with 24 bases remaining between them. The CDR3 DNA reads as TGTGCCAGCAGTGATCCCCGAAGGGGAGGCCTTTTGGGTCAGCCCCAGCATTTT. As protein: CASSDPRRGGLLGQPQHF.